This is a list of T cell receptor beta chains from one sample in a study of T cells in Graves' hyperthyroidism and ophthalmopathy. Via MiXCR, TCRdb re-called the multiplex PCR reads, giving one row per CDR3 protein. The sample consists of under 500,000 distinct CDR3 sequences, roughly an eighth of them appearing once. Sequenced material: blood. These TCRs come from a man between 45 and 60 years old with Graves' ophthalmopathy. CDR3s leave out the opening cysteine and the closing phenylalanine or tryptophan. A row's size may be missing; if present it is once, few, many or a size class.

-	TRBV10-3	15	TRBJ2-3	AISESPSGLSTDTQY
many	TRBV2	13	TRBJ1-2	ASTTVPATGEGYT
few	TRBV10-3	14	TRBJ2-5	AISESGAGMKETQY
many	TRBV6-5	13	TRBJ2-5	ASSYSLASGETQY
-	TRBV6-1	15	TRBJ2-7	ASSAPAAGGASYEQY
few	TRBV19	13	TRBJ2-5	ASSIWLAGVETQY
-	TRBV7-2	12	TRBJ2-7	ASTIVGGDYEQY
many	TRBV12-3/TRBV12-4	15	TRBJ2-3	ASSFFSGSPGPHTQY
-	TRBV5-1	15	TRBJ1-1	ASSLVPGQALNTEAF
few	TRBV9	13	TRBJ2-7	ASSVGGSASYEQY
many	TRBV12-3/TRBV12-4	13	TRBJ2-1	ASLNTHTHMDEQF
many	TRBV7-9	16	TRBJ2-4	ASSWLAGGGIAKNIQY
few	TRBV6-1	11	TRBJ1-5	ASSPQGKQPQH
many	TRBV12-3/TRBV12-4	12	TRBJ1-2	ASSKGPGNYGYT
-	TRBV27	13	TRBJ1-1	ASRHTGGRGTEAF
-	TRBV20-1	15	TRBJ2-1	SARDGRDVSSYNEQF
-	TRBV24-1	16	TRBJ2-2	ATSDWAGPSGRAGELF
many	TRBV30	14	TRBJ1-4	AWSGGRGATNEKLF
-	TRBV6-1	15	TRBJ1-1	ASSAPLTRTPNTEAF
many	TRBV12-3/TRBV12-4	13	TRBJ2-1	ASRGTSGPSGEQF
many	TRBV28	11	TRBJ1-5	ASSSGSNQPQH
-	TRBV3-1	14	TRBJ2-1	ASNQGGPSRTNEQF
few	TRBV30	9	TRBJ1-3	AWSSSNTIY
-	TRBV7-9	8	TRBJ2-1	ASSTGEQF
many	TRBV6-1	10	TRBJ2-3	ASSSNPDTQY
-	TRBV29-1	13	TRBJ2-1	SVVLGAASYNEQF
many	TRBV28	13	TRBJ1-4	ASSRGGAGNEKLF
many	TRBV29-1	11	TRBJ2-3	SVEKRDYDTQY
many	TRBV28	14	TRBJ2-3	ASTAWGRASTDTQY
many	TRBV3-1	14	TRBJ1-2	ASSTRRDRVGNGYT